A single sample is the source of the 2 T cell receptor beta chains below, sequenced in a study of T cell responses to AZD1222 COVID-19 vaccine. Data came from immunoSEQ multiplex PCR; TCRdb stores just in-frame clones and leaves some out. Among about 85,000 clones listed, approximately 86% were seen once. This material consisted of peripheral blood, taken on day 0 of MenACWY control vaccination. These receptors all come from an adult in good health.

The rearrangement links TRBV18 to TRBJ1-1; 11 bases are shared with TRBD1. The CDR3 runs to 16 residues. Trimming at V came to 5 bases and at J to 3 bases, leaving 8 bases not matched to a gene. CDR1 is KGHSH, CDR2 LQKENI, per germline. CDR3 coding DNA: TGTGCCAGCTCAACGACAATGGGACAGGGGGACACTGAAGCTTTCTTT. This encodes CASSTTMGQGDTEAFF.

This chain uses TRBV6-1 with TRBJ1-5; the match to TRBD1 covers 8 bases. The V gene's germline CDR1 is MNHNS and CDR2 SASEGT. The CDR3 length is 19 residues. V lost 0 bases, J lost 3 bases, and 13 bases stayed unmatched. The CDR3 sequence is CASSEAAQGASNYNQPQHF. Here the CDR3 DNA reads TGTGCCAGCAGTGAAGCAGCGCAGGGGGCCTCTAACTACAATCAGCCCCAGCATTTT.